This TCR beta chain was recovered during a study of T cell repertoires in cytomegalovirus infection. TCRdb itself ran the reads through MiXCR, one entry per CDR3 protein. The table records approximately 600,000 distinct CDR3 sequences, 40% of them present only once. Only a few counts were recorded for this clonotype. Antigen: not known. The origin of this receptor is a human donor in good health (CMV status not recorded). Some clones in this sample may be carry-over from other donors' samples. Sequenced here: cultured PBMCs, sampled from culture after CMV antigen stimulation.

CDR3 sequence: CASSKALGGGEKLFF. The CDR3 bases are TGTGCCAGTAGTAAAGCATTAGGAGGCGGAGAAAAACTGTTTTTT. The chain recombines TRBV19 with TRBJ1-4, with D unclear. The CDR3 loop spans 15 amino acids. Trimming took off 4 bases at V and 8 bases at J, with 17 bases between the two ends. Germline V gene sequence: CDR1 LNHDA, CDR2 SQIVND (reference sequence).